One and the same sample provided the 24 T cell receptor beta chains below, sequenced in a study of post-analysis software for immune sequencing data. Overall study findings and caveats: TRBV5-6, TRBV5-1 and TRBV20-1 were among four or five TRBV segments more frequent in patients than controls.

Included in the TCR beta cDNA libraries were unique molecular identifiers. In TCRdb, the PCR reads were re-called with MiXCR into one record per CDR3 protein. The data show 350,000 to 450,000 distinct CDR3 sequences, 39% seen once. These receptors' targets are unknown. Sequenced sample: blood. These receptors all stem from a girl aged 2-10 years with multiple sclerosis.

This clonotype was counted between two and nine times. The chain is built from TRBV6-6 and TRBJ1-6, with TRBD1 matching over 7 bases. The CDR3 has 15 residues. The trim removed 4 bases at V and 7 bases at J, leaving 7 bases unmatched. Germline CDR1 and CDR2: MNHNY and SVGAGI (reference sequence). CDR3 sequence reads: CASSSSDRENSPLHF. The CDR3 DNA follows: TGTGCCAGCAGTTCTTCTGACAGGGAGAATTCACCCCTCCACTTT.

The table lists this clonotype with a few counts. This rearrangement joins TRBV6-2 or TRBV6-3 to TRBJ2-2, with a weak D call TRBD2 (6 bases). V dropped 5 bases and J dropped 2 bases, with 12 bases sitting between them. Per germline, CDR1 MNHEY and CDR2 SVGEGT. The CDR3 loop spans 15 amino acids. CDR3 loop: CASSPRTINTGELFF. CDR3 DNA sequence: TGTGCCAGCAGTCCAAGGACTATAAACACCGGGGAGCTGTTTTTT.

This clonotype occurred a few times. The rearrangement links TRBV7-9 to TRBJ2-3; TRBD2 matches 8 bases. The V segment lost 5 bases and the J segment 3 bases; nucleotides outside the gene matches: 10. The CDR3 spans 16 residues. Per germline, CDR1 SEHNR and CDR2 FQNEAQ (reference sequence). This chain's CDR3 is CASSPSAGVRTDTQYF. Written as DNA, the CDR3 is TGTGCCAGCAGCCCCTCAGCGGGAGTCCGTACAGATACGCAGTATTTT.

This clonotype was seen a single time. The J gene is TRBJ2-2, the V gene TRBV24-1; D is uncertain. The V gene lost 10 bases and the J gene lost 6 bases, with 14 bases spanning the gap. CDR1 is KGHDR, CDR2 SFDVKD, per germline. The CDR3 is made up of 13 amino acids. The CDR3, as DNA: TGTGCCACTGAAGGAGTAGCCCCCGGGGAGCTGTTTTTT. Protein: CATEGVAPGELFF.

The rearrangement links TRBV6-1 to TRBJ2-1; D gene ambiguous. The length of the CDR3 is 17 residues. CDR1 is MNHNS and CDR2 is SASEGT in the germline V gene. The V gene lost 1 base and the J gene lost 0 bases, with 13 bases spanning the gap. CDR3 protein: CASSEVHWKGSYNEQFF. The CDR3 DNA follows: TGTGCCAGCAGTGAAGTCCACTGGAAAGGCTCCTACAATGAGCAGTTCTTC.

The count of this clonotype is one. The chain joins TRBV7-9 to TRBJ2-6, with TRBD1 matching 8 bases. The trim removed 4 bases at V and 1 base at J, leaving 9 bases unmatched. Germline V lookup: CDR1 SEHNR, CDR2 FQNEAQ (reference sequence). This CDR3 region has 18 residues. CDR3 DNA sequence: TGTGCCAGCAGCTGGAGCAGGGGGCAGGTTTCTGGGGCCAACGTCCTGACTTTC. Its protein is CASSWSRGQVSGANVLTF.

The rearrangement links TRBV12-3 or TRBV12-4 to TRBJ2-5; 9 nucleotides align to TRBD2. The J call may not be correct, given that the DNA end is closer to TRBJ2-7. This CDR3 is 16 amino acids long. The CDR3 nucleotides read TGTGCCAGCAGTTTGGATGGGCGGGGGGGGGCCTACGAGCAGTACTTC. Amino acid sequence: CASSLDGRGGAYEQYF.

The chain couples TRBV6-5 to TRBJ1-1; tentative D call: TRBD1 (5 bases). V lost 4 bases to trimming and J lost 7 bases, with 13 bases between them. Germline CDR1 MNHEY, CDR2 SVGAGI. The CDR3 contains 13 residues. CDR3 protein: CASSSLGRDEAFF. The CDR3 DNA is TGTGCCAGCAGTTCTTTGGGACGCGATGAAGCTTTCTTT.

The J gene is TRBJ1-4, the V gene TRBV7-9, with unresolved D. This CDR3 is 15 amino acids long. The V end was cut by 3 bases, the J end by 4 bases, with 12 bases between. Germline CDR1 reads SEHNR; CDR2 reads FQNEAQ (reference sequence). The CDR3 is CASSFGHTVNEKLFF. The CDR3, as DNA: TGTGCCAGCAGCTTCGGGCATACGGTTAATGAAAAACTGTTTTTT. Looking up the rest from reference TRBV7-9 and TRBJ1-4 gives the full variable domain: DTGVSQNPRHKITKRGQNVTFRCDPISEHNRLYWYRQTLGQGPEFLTYFQNEAQLEKSRLLSDRFSAERPKGSFSTLEIQRTEQGDSAMYLCASSFGHTVNEKLFFGSGTQLSVL.

The genes are TRBV5-1 and TRBJ2-1; TRBD2 agrees at 7 bases. J lost 4 bases, V lost 3 bases, and 10 bases had no gene match. CDR1 and CDR2 (germline): SGHRS, YFSETQ. The CDR3 spans 16 residues. The CDR3 DNA is TGCGCCAGCAGCTGGCAGGGCGGGGGATTTTACAATGAGCAGTTCTTC. Amino acids: CASSWQGGGFYNEQFF.

The chain combines TRBV29-1 with TRBJ2-7; 9 bases are shared with TRBD1. The germline CDR1 and CDR2 sequences are SQVTM and ANQGSEA. V was pared by 6 bases and J by 2 bases, with 14 bases of the junction left unmatched. This CDR3 is built from 16 residues. CDR3 region: CSVGGPGTGIPYEQYF. For the CDR3, the DNA is TGCAGCGTGGGCGGTCCCGGGACAGGGATCCCCTACGAGCAGTACTTC.

V is TRBV29-1 and J is TRBJ1-2, with D perhaps matching TRBD1 (6 bases). V lost 7 bases, J lost 5 bases, and 17 bases lay in between. Germline V gene lookup returns CDR1 SQVTM and CDR2 ANQGSEA. The CDR3 is made up of 13 amino acids. This chain's CDR3 is CSALAGGAYGYTF. The CDR3 DNA follows: TGCAGCGCCCTGGCGGGGGGCGCTTATGGCTACACCTTC.

The gene calls are TRBV29-1 and TRBJ1-2; the D is unclear. CDR1 SQVTM and CDR2 ANQGSEA come from the germline V gene. V lost 3 bases to trimming and J lost 2 bases, with 28 bases between them. The CDR3 runs 19 residues. This chain's CDR3 is CSVDSTGWADSILNYGYTF. The CDR3 coding sequence is TGCAGCGTTGACTCGACCGGTTGGGCGGACTCGATTCTCAACTATGGCTACACCTTC.

This clonotype was observed a handful of times. The chain carries TRBV4-1 and TRBJ2-7, with TRBD1 matching over 11 bases. Germline V gives CDR1 MGHRA, CDR2 YSYEKL. The CDR3 runs to 15 residues. J was trimmed by 2 bases and V by 8 bases; bases with no gene match: 8. The CDR3 region is CASRRLDRGPYEQYF. DNA for the CDR3: TGCGCCAGCCGCAGGCTGGACAGGGGGCCCTACGAGCAGTACTTC.

This clonotype was counted many times. The chain joins TRBV6-2 or TRBV6-3 to TRBJ2-7; D is unclear. This CDR3 is 15 amino acids long. Germline V CDR1 and CDR2: MNHEY, SVGEGT. V was clipped by 6 bases and J by 0 bases, with 15 bases between them. The CDR3 here is CASSYPDGSSYEQYF. The CDR3 DNA follows: TGTGCCAGCAGCTACCCGGACGGCAGCTCCTACGAGCAGTACTTC.

Concerning this clonotype itself: A much larger clone sits a single nucleotide away, making a read error possible. This chain joins TRBV6-5 and TRBJ1-4; D not certain. The CDR3 totals 12 residues. Germline V gene lookup returns CDR1 MNHEY and CDR2 SVGAGI. The CDR3 reads CASRYSPEKRFF. CDR3 bases: TGTGCCAGCAGGTACTCCCCGGAAAAACGGTTTTTT.

The V and J genes are TRBV19 and TRBJ2-2; D unclear. Germline CDR1 is LNHDA and CDR2 is SQIVND (reference sequence). The CDR3 contains 14 residues. V was cut by 6 bases and J by 0 bases, with 8 bases left in between. CDR3 coding DNA: TGTGCCAGTAGGGACCGAACGAACACCGGGGAGCTGTTTTTT. As protein: CASRDRTNTGELFF.

The V and J genes are TRBV29-1 and TRBJ2-1; 8 nucleotides match TRBD1. The J call may be in error: the DNA end matches TRBJ2-7 better. Germline V gene lookup returns CDR1 SQVTM and CDR2 ANQGSEA. The CDR3 runs to 16 residues. CDR3 amino acids: CSVEPWTGQAYNEQYF. The CDR3 nucleotides are TGCAGCGTTGAACCCTGGACAGGGCAGGCCTACAATGAGCAGTACTTC.

The chain recombines TRBV6-1 with TRBJ2-3; 11 bases map to TRBD2. The CDR3 sequence is 18 residues long. Germline V gene lookup returns CDR1 MNHNS and CDR2 SASEGT. J lost 5 bases, V lost 7 bases, and 17 bases had no gene match. CDR3 loop: CASTPTLGIAGGQDTQYF. In nucleotides, the CDR3 is TGTGCCAGCACTCCAACGTTGGGTATAGCGGGGGGGCAAGATACGCAGTATTTT.

This clonotype was recorded once. The chain uses TRBV19 and TRBJ2-5; 12 positions match TRBD2. Germline V gives CDR1 LNHDA, CDR2 SQIVND (reference sequence). CDR3 length equals 15 residues. Trimming removed 8 bases from V and 5 bases from J; junction bases left unmatched: 9. The CDR3 coding sequence is TGTGCCAGTTCGACTAGCGGGGGTGTCTTGGAGACCCAGTACTTC. This sequence encodes CASSTSGGVLETQYF.

This chain uses TRBV6-6 with TRBJ1-2, with unresolved D. The V end lost 0 bases, the J end lost 0 bases, and 11 bases lay between the germline ends. Germline CDR1 and CDR2: MNHNY and SVGAGI (reference sequence). The CDR3 covers 16 residues. The DNA of the CDR3 is TGTGCCAGCAGTTACTCGTTTTCGGACGCTAACTATGGCTACACCTTC. Translated, it gives CASSYSFSDANYGYTF.

The CDR3 here is CASSSLTAGTEAFF. The CDR3 DNA is TGCGCCAGCAGTTCCCTCACAGCCGGGACTGAAGCTTTCTTT. The V and J genes are TRBV5-1 and TRBJ1-1; D is unclear. Germline V gene lookup returns CDR1 SGHRS and CDR2 YFSETQ. Trimming took 5 bases from V and 5 from J, leaving 16 bases between them. The CDR3 sequence is 14 residues long.

This chain uses TRBV29-1 with TRBJ1-5; D not certain. The CDR3 length is 11 residues. Trimming removed 6 bases from V and 5 bases from J, with 8 bases in between. Germline V gene sequence: CDR1 SQVTM, CDR2 ANQGSEA. CDR3 sequence reads: CSVGHDQPQHF. CDR3 nucleotides: TGCAGCGTCGGTCATGATCAGCCCCAGCATTTT. The whole variable domain, filled in from reference TRBV29-1 and TRBJ1-5, reads SAVISQKPSRDICQRGTSLTIQCQVDSQVTMMFWYRQQPGQSLTLIATANQGSEATYESGFVIDKFPISRPNLTFSTLTVSNMSPEDSSIYLCSVGHDQPQHFGDGTRLSIL.

V is TRBV4-1 and J is TRBJ1-2; D may be TRBD1 (5 bases). Trimming removed 0 bases from V and 4 bases from J, with 9 bases in between. The V gene's germline CDR1 is MGHRA and CDR2 YSYEKL. This CDR3 is 14 amino acids long. The CDR3: CASSQEQTAYGYTF. In DNA form, the CDR3 reads TGCGCCAGCAGCCAAGAACAGACAGCCTATGGCTACACCTTC.